This T cell receptor (beta chain) was observed in a study of T cell responses to AZD1222 COVID-19 vaccine. On the study more broadly: Second doses at about 4 or about 12 weeks were pooled.

The study, taken as a whole, reports: Sampling captured repertoires only after the peak T cell response. Just six people given AZD1222 tested seropositive at baseline.

Germline loops: CDR1 ENHRY, CDR2 SYGVKD. This CDR3 region has 15 residues. The V and J ends lost 7 bases and 0 bases respectively, with 12 bases between them. The table came from immunoSEQ multiplex PCR; TCRdb's copy has only in-frame clones and leaves some out. The top ten hold about 7% of the sample, which has over 65,000 clones, about nine tenths seen once. This clone was seen just once. The antigen remains unidentified. This sequence joins TRBV10-3 and TRBJ2-2; no clear D. The TCR sequence derives from an adult in good health. Sequencing was performed on peripheral blood, taken on day 0 of AZD1222 vaccination. As DNA, the CDR3 is TGTGCCATCACCTCGGAAAACACGAACACCGGGGAGCTGTTTTTT. Protein: CAITSENTNTGELFF.